One sample yielded the 18 T cell receptor beta chains listed below, sequenced in a study of blood T cell repertoires in COVID-19. Sequencing used immunoSEQ multiplex PCR; TCRdb keeps in-frame clones, though not all of them. The sample has 30,000 or so clones; around 90% are singletons. The material sequenced was peripheral blood. These receptors originate from a man aged 60 to 75 with active COVID-19.

This sequence joins TRBV6-5 and TRBJ2-7; a possible D gene is TRBD1 (6 bases). This CDR3 has 12 amino acids. Germline V lookup: CDR1 MNHEY, CDR2 SVGAGI. V was clipped by 6 bases and J by 5 bases, with 11 bases between them. CDR3: CASSRGSHEQYF. CDR3 sequence (DNA): TGTGCCAGCAGCAGGGGTAGCCACGAGCAGTACTTC.

V is TRBV5-4 and J is TRBJ2-3; 12 positions agree with TRBD1. CDR3 size: 17 residues. The V gene's germline CDR1 is SGHNT and CDR2 YYREEE (reference sequence). V shed 4 bases and J 6 bases; nucleotides not matched to a gene: 12. The CDR3 here is CASSPDPGQGALDTQYF. CDR3 bases: TGTGCCAGCAGCCCTGATCCGGGACAGGGGGCTCTGGATACGCAGTATTTT.

The chain combines TRBV5-1 with TRBJ2-7; 7 nucleotides align to TRBD1. This CDR3 contains 15 residues. The trim removed 4 bases at V and 4 bases at J, leaving 11 bases unmatched. The germline CDR1 and CDR2 sequences are SGHRS and YFSETQ. CDR3 in DNA: TGCGCCAGCAGCATCCGGGACAGTTCCTTTTACGAGCAGTACTTC. Protein sequence: CASSIRDSSFYEQYF.

The chain combines TRBV19 with TRBJ1-2, with 7 positions matching TRBD1. The ends lost 6 bases at V and 5 bases at J; junction bases unmatched: 6. CDR1 and CDR2 from the germline V gene are LNHDA and SQIVND (reference sequence). The CDR3 has 13 residues. Here the CDR3 DNA reads TGTGCCAGTAGCGACAGGGCTGGATATGGCTACACCTTC. Its protein product is CASSDRAGYGYTF.

The V and J genes are TRBV19 and TRBJ2-7; D possibly corresponds to TRBD1 (5 bases). The V gene's germline CDR1 is LNHDA and CDR2 SQIVND (reference sequence). V lost 4 bases, J lost 6 bases, and 7 bases lay in between. There are 11 residues in the CDR3. The CDR3 coding sequence is TGTGCCAGTAGTACAGGGTTCGAGCAGTACTTC. Translating gives CASSTGFEQYF.

CDR3: CASSWAGVGTGELFF. The CDR3 region has the DNA TGCGCCAGCAGTTGGGCAGGGGTTGGCACCGGGGAGCTGTTTTTT. The chain employs TRBV5-1 and TRBJ2-2, with D possibly being TRBD1 (6 bases). Trimming took off 5 bases at V and 4 bases at J, with 15 bases between the two ends. This CDR3 contains 15 residues. Germline V CDR1 and CDR2: SGHRS, YFSETQ.

This clone was counted between two and nine times. The V call is TRBV2, the J call TRBJ1-2; possible D gene TRBD1, 5 bases. V dropped 5 bases and J dropped 7 bases, with 8 bases sitting between them. The germline V gene has CDR1 SNHLY and CDR2 FYNNEI. The CDR3 totals 11 residues. The DNA for the CDR3 is TGTGCCAGCAGTAAGGGGCTTGGCTACACCTTC. This encodes CASSKGLGYTF.

The chain recombines TRBV6-5 with TRBJ1-4, with no clear D. The CDR3 loop spans 15 amino acids. Germline lookup yields CDR1 MNHEY and CDR2 SVGAGI. V dropped 2 bases and J dropped 2 bases, with 9 bases sitting between them. The CDR3 DNA is TGTGCCAGCAGTTACACGGGGAGGACTAATGAAAAACTGTTTTTT. Protein: CASSYTGRTNEKLFF.

The V and J genes are TRBV4-1 and TRBJ1-5, with D perhaps matching TRBD1 (5 bases). The germline CDR1 and CDR2 sequences are MGHRA and YSYEKL. Trimming pared 4 bases from V and 3 bases from J, leaving 10 bases between. CDR3 length: 14 amino acids. CDR3 sequence: CASSLAGLNQPQHF. In DNA form, the CDR3 reads TGCGCCAGCAGCCTCGCAGGGCTCAATCAGCCCCAGCATTTT.

This clone was counted a single time. This chain connects TRBV19 to TRBJ2-7; TRBD1 is a possible D gene (5 bases). V lost 5 bases, J lost 5 bases, and 13 bases lay in between. The CDR3 spans 13 residues. Germline-derived CDR1 and CDR2 are LNHDA and SQIVND (reference sequence). CDR3 protein: CASSRPGFDEQYF. CDR3 nucleotides: TGTGCCAGTAGTCGGCCAGGGTTCGACGAGCAGTACTTC.

The rearrangement links TRBV5-1 to TRBJ2-6; D not resolved. This CDR3 region has 19 residues. V gave up 4 bases and J gave up 0 bases, with 20 bases separating them. The germline gives CDR1 SGHRS, CDR2 YFSETQ. The CDR3 coding sequence is TGCGCCAGCAGCCCATATTCCCCACTCTCTCTCTCTGGGGCCAACGTCCTGACTTTC. Amino acids: CASSPYSPLSLSGANVLTF.

The chain uses TRBV4-3 and TRBJ1-1; maybe TRBD1 (6 bases). Trimming left V 0 bases short and J 1 base short, with 15 bases between. The germline V gene has CDR1 LGHNA and CDR2 YSLEER. The CDR3 runs 17 residues. CDR3 sequence (DNA): TGCGCCAGCAGCCAAGATCCCCCCCCAGGGGAGAACACTGAAGCTTTCTTT. Residues: CASSQDPPPGENTEAFF.

V gene TRBV24-1 combines with J gene TRBJ1-2, with D hard to call. V gave up 5 bases and J gave up 3 bases, with 12 bases separating them. This CDR3 has 14 residues. Germline values: CDR1 KGHDR, CDR2 SFDVKD. The CDR3 spells CATSAAQKYYGYTF. The CDR3 region has the DNA TGTGCCACCAGTGCCGCACAAAAATACTATGGCTACACCTTC.

The rearrangement links TRBV10-2 to TRBJ1-6; a weak D match, TRBD1 (5 bases). The germline V gene encodes CDR1 WSHSY and CDR2 SAAADI. The V gene lost 0 bases and the J gene lost 5 bases, with 14 bases spanning the gap. The CDR3 is 17 residues long. In DNA form, the CDR3 reads TGCGCCAGCAGTGAGTCCTTCCAGGGTGCGAATAATTCACCCCTCCACTTT. The encoded protein is CASSESFQGANNSPLHF.

This clone was seen a single time. This chain connects TRBV5-1 to TRBJ2-2; D is undetermined. With 5 bases removed from V and 1 base from J, the gap between germline ends came to 15 bases. This CDR3 is built from 16 residues. Germline V gene lookup returns CDR1 SGHRS and CDR2 YFSETQ. The CDR3 sequence: CASRPFQTGNTGELFF. The CDR3 DNA is TGCGCCAGCAGGCCATTCCAGACGGGGAACACCGGGGAGCTGTTTTTT. Complete variable domain (other parts from reference TRBV5-1 and TRBJ2-2): KAGVTQTPRYLIKTRGQQVTLSCSPISGHRSVSWYQQTPGQGLQFLFEYFSETQRNKGNFPGRFSGRQFSNSRSEMNVSTLELGDSALYLCASRPFQTGNTGELFFGEGSRLTVL.

The chain has TRBV7-9 and TRBJ1-1; D possibly corresponds to TRBD1 (5 bases). Looked up from germline, CDR1 is SEHNR and CDR2 is FQNEAQ (reference sequence). V shed 1 base and J shed 5 bases, with 8 bases lying between them. CDR3 length: 13 residues. DNA for the CDR3: TGTGCCAGCAGCTTAGATGGGGGGACTGAAGCTTTCTTT. Translation gives CASSLDGGTEAFF.

The gene calls are TRBV5-6 and TRBJ2-7, with 9 bases identical to TRBD1. The CDR3 length is 12 residues. CDR1 SGHDT and CDR2 YYEEEE come from the germline V gene. The CDR3 loop reads CATQGTGSEQYF. The CDR3 DNA reads as TGTGCGACACAGGGGACAGGGTCCGAGCAGTACTTC.

In DNA, the CDR3 is TGTGCCAGCAGCCGGGACAGCTACGAGCAGTACTTC. Its translation: CASSRDSYEQYF. V usage is TRBV28 and J usage is TRBJ2-7, with TRBD1 matching 7 bases. Per the germline V gene, CDR1 is MDHEN and CDR2 is SYDVKM. The CDR3 runs to 12 residues. The J segment lost 3 bases and the V segment lost 6 bases, leaving 2 bases of the junction unmatched.